One sample yielded the 5 T cell receptor beta chains listed below, sequenced in a study of cytomegalovirus exposure and HLA in healthy donors. The PCR contained 60 Vbeta and 13 Jbeta primers. The method was immunoSEQ multiplex PCR; TCRdb's version includes in-frame clones alone and lacks a portion of them. Found here are some 180,000 clones, 82% of them singletons; the top ten hold less than 2%. Sequencing was done on a sample of PBMCs. These receptors were obtained from a man aged 35-49 years in good health and CMV-seronegative.

This clone was picked up one time. The V and J genes are TRBV18 and TRBJ2-5; D may be TRBD2 (7 bases). The CDR3 is 16 amino acids. Trimming removed 3 bases at V and 4 bases at J, with 18 bases between. Per the germline V gene, CDR1 is KGHSH and CDR2 is LQKENI. The CDR3 region has the DNA TGTGCCAGCTCACCGGGCGGGGGCCGTCCAGGAGAGACCCAGTACTTC. This codes for CASSPGGGRPGETQYF.

This clone showed up just a few times. J is TRBJ2-2 and V is TRBV7-2, with 11 bases lining up with TRBD2. This CDR3 is built from 18 residues. Germline V gives CDR1 SGHTA, CDR2 FQGNSA. Losses at the gene ends were 5 bases for V and 5 bases for J; bases not matched to a gene: 13. The CDR3 loop reads CASSLDFLAGGGTGELFF. The CDR3 coding sequence is TGTGCCAGCAGCCTGGATTTCCTAGCGGGAGGTGGTACCGGGGAGCTGTTTTTT.

This rearrangement joins TRBV28 to TRBJ1-3; D may be TRBD1 (5 bases). CDR1 is MDHEN and CDR2 is SYDVKM in the germline V gene. The CDR3 is made up of 15 amino acids. Trimming left V 7 bases short and J 4 bases short, with 17 bases between. CDR3 loop: CASTSGVSSGNTIYF. In DNA form, the CDR3 reads TGTGCCAGCACTTCGGGGGTCTCATCAGGAAACACCATATATTTT.

For this clone: The sample has other DNA sequences that encode this CDR3 too. This chain links TRBV28 with TRBJ1-2; TRBD1 aligns across 8 bases. This CDR3 comprises 14 residues. Per germline, CDR1 MDHEN and CDR2 SYDVKM. Losses at the gene ends were 2 bases for V and 8 bases for J; bases not matched to a gene: 7. CDR3: CASSLGQGRRGYTF. The CDR3 DNA is TGTGCCAGCAGTTTAGGACAGGGCAGAAGAGGCTACACCTTC.

This rearrangement joins TRBV28 to TRBJ1-3; 7 nucleotides align to TRBD1. Germline V gene sequence: CDR1 MDHEN, CDR2 SYDVKM. The CDR3 is 16 residues long. V was clipped by 5 bases and J by 2 bases; unmatched bases: 9. As DNA, the CDR3 is TGTGCCAGCAGTCCGAACACAGGGGTTGCTGGAAACACCATATATTTT. The encoded protein is CASSPNTGVAGNTIYF.